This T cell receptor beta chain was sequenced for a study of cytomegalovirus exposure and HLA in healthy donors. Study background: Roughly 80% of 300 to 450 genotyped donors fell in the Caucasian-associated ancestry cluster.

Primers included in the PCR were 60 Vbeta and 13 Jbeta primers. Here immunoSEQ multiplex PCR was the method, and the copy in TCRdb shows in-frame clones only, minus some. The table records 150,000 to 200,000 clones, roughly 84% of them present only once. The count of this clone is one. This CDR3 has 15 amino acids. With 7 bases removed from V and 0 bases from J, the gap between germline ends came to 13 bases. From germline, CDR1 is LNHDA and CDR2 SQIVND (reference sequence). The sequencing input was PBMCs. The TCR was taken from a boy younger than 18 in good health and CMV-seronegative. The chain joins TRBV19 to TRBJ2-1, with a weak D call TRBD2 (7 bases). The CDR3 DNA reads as TGTGCCAGTATGGGGGGGGCCGGCTCCTACAATGAGCAGTTCTTC. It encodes CASMGGAGSYNEQFF.